This T cell receptor (beta chain) emerged from a study of patients and donors after allogeneic stem cell transplantation. Trimming removed 3 bases at V and 7 bases at J, with 10 bases between. The CDR3 runs 14 residues. Germline V gives CDR1 PRHDT, CDR2 FYEKMQ (reference sequence). TCRdb re-derived calls from the RT-PCR reads in MiXCR, one entry per CDR3 protein. The top ten clones hold around 6% of a sample with roughly 940,000 distinct CDR3 sequences, over 15% of them seen once. This sequence was found in a human donor who was either an allogeneic HSCT recipient or a stem cell or donor lymphocyte infusion donor (not recorded which). It is not recorded whose cells these are; they may come from a transplant donor. The chain links TRBV13 to TRBJ1-6; D possibly corresponds to TRBD1 (5 bases). What was sequenced was blood, either unsorted or a sorted T cell fraction (not recorded which). CDR3 in amino acids: CASSLGTFNSPLHF. The CDR3 coding sequence is TGTGCCAGCAGCTTGGGGACTTTCAATTCACCCCTCCACTTT.